Given below is one T cell receptor beta chain in context. This sample is drawn from a study of blood T cell repertoires in COVID-19. Profiled with immunoSEQ multiplex PCR; TCRdb holds only in-frame clones, not every one. The sample lists about 160,000 clones; around nine tenths were seen once. The CDR3 runs 15 residues. Germline CDR1 is SNHLY and CDR2 is FYNNEI. Deletions cut 3 bases from V and 4 bases from J, with 13 bases between. The TCR comes from a woman between 45 and 60 years old who had recovered from COVID-19. The sample comprised PBMCs or T cells enriched from blood (not recorded which). The gene calls are TRBV2 and TRBJ1-5; weak D call: TRBD1 (5 bases). The CDR3 DNA reads TGTGCCAGCAGTGAGGAAGGGACTCCGAATCAGCCCCAGCATTTT. Encoded protein: CASSEEGTPNQPQHF.